One T cell receptor beta chain is described in this entry. Germline assignment: CDR1 MNHEY and CDR2 SVGAGI. This CDR3 has 13 residues. Between the trimmed V and J ends, which lost 7 bases and 0 bases, there was a span of 7 bases. The record originates from a study of shared clonotypes between healthy human individuals. TCRdb keeps only in-frame clones here, not all; method: immunoSEQ multiplex PCR. This table holds about 2.4 million clones, roughly 93% found once. Sample: naive CD4+ T cells from PBMCs. As for subset: CD45RA+ positively selected. The origin of this receptor is a man aged 18 to 29 in good health. Some clones in this sample may be carry-over from other donors' samples. V and J are TRBV6-5 and TRBJ1-3; no reliable D call. In nucleotides, the CDR3 is TGTGCCAGCACTCCGAACTCTGGAAACACCATATATTTT. It codes for CASTPNSGNTIYF.